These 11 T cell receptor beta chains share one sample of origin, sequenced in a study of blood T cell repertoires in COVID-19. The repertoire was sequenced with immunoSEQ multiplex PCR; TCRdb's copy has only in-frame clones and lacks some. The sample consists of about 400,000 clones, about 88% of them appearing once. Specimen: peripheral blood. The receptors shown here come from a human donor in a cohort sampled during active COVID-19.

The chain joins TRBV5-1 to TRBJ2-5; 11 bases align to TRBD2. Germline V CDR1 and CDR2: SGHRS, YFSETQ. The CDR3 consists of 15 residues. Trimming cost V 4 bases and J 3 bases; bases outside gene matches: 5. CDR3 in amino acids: CASSRGTSGEETQYF. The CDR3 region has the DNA TGCGCCAGCAGCAGGGGGACTAGCGGCGAAGAGACCCAGTACTTC.

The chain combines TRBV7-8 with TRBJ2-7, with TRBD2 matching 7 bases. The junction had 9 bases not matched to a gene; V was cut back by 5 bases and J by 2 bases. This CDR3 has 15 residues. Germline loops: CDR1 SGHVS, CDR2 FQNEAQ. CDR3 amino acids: CASSVRLAPAYEQYF. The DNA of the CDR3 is TGTGCCAGCAGCGTACGACTAGCCCCCGCCTACGAGCAGTACTTC.

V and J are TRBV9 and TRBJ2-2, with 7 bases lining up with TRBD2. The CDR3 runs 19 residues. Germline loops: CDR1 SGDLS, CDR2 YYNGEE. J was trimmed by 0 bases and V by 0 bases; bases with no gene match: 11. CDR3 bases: TGTGCCAGCAGCGTAGTGGGGACTACCCTAACCGCGAACACCGGGGAGCTGTTTTTT. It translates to CASSVVGTTLTANTGELFF. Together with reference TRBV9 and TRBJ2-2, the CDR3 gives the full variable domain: DSGVTQTPKHLITATGQRVTLRCSPRSGDLSVYWYQQSLDQGLQFLIQYYNGEERAKGNILERFSAQQFPDLHSELNLSSLELGDSALYFCASSVVGTTLTANTGELFFGEGSRLTVL.

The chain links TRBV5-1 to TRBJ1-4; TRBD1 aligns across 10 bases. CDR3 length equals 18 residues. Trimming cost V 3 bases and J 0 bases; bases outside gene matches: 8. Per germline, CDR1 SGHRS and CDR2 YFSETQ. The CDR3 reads CASSSEGQGQTTNEKLFF. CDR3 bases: TGCGCCAGCAGCTCCGAGGGACAGGGGCAGACAACTAATGAAAAACTGTTTTTT.

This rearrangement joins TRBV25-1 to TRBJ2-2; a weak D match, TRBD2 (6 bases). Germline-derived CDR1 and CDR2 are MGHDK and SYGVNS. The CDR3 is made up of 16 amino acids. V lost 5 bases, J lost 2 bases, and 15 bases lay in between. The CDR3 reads CASSPGWGLNTGELFF. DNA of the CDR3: TGTGCCAGCAGTCCGGGTTGGGGACTTAACACCGGGGAGCTGTTTTTT.

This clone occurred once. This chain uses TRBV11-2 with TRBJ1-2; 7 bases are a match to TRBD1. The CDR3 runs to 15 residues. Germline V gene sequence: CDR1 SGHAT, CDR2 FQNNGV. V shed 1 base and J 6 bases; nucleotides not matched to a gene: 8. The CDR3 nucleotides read TGTGCCAGCAGCTTAGGGGGACAGATGCTGCATGGCTACACCTTC. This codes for CASSLGGQMLHGYTF.

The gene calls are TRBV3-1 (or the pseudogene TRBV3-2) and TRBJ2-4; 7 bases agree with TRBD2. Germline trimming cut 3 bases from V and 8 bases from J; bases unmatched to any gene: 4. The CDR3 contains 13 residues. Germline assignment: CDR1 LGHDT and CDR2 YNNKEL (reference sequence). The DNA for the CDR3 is TGTGCCAGCAGCCATGTGGGGAGGGACATTCAGTACTTC. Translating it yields CASSHVGRDIQYF.

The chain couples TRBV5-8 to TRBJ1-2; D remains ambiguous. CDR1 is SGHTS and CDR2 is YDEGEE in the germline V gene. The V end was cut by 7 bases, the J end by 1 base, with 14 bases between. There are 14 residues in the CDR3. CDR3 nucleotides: TGTGCCAGCCTGGAGTTTCCGAGTAACTATGGCTACACCTTC. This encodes CASLEFPSNYGYTF. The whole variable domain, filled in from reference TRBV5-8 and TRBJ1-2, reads EAGVTQSPTHLIKTRGQQATLRCSPISGHTSVYWYQQALGLGLQFLLWYDEGEERNRGNFPPRFSGRQFPNYSSELNVNALELEDSALYLCASLEFPSNYGYTFGSGTRLTVV.

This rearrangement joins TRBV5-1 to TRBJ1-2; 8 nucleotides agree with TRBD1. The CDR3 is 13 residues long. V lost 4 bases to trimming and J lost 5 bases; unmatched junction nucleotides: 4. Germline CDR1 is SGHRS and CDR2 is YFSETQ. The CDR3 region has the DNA TGCGCCAGCAGCCGGGACAGGACGTATGGCTACACCTTC. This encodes CASSRDRTYGYTF.

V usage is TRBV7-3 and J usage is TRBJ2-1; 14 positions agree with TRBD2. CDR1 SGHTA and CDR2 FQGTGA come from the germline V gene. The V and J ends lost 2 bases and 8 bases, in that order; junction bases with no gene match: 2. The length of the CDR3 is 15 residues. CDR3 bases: TGTGCCAGCAGCTTAGGGACTAGCGGGAGCGATGAGCAGTTCTTC. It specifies CASSLGTSGSDEQFF.

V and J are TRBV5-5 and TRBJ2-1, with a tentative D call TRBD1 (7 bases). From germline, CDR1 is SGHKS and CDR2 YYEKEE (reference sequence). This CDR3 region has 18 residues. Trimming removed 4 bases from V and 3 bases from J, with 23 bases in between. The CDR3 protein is CASSLNLRQGGIYNEQFF. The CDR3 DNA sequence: TGTGCCAGCAGCCTGAACCTAAGACAGGGAGGAATCTACAATGAGCAGTTCTTC. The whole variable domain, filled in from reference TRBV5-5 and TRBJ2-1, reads DAGVTQSPTHLIKTRGQQVTLRCSPISGHKSVSWYQQVLGQGPQFIFQYYEKEERGRGNFPDRFSARQFPNYSSELNVNALLLGDSALYLCASSLNLRQGGIYNEQFFGPGTRLTVL.